These T cell receptor beta chains were read from a single sample in a study of T-cell memory formation after mild COVID-19. TCRdb re-called the 5' RACE reads through MiXCR, storing one row per CDR3 protein. This repertoire shows 280,000 or so distinct CDR3 sequences, over 7% found once; its top ten account for roughly 23%. The sequenced sample was PBMCs or a T cell subset sorted from them (not recorded which). The receptors originated from a man aged 18 to 30 who had mild COVID-19 (a few samples of this study predate the infection). Cell type and time point are not known. CDR3s include the opening cysteine and the closing phenylalanine or tryptophan. A D gene is named only where the DNA matches it firmly. Clone size appears in some rows only: once, few, many, or a class for an expanded clone.

length	V	size	D	J	DNA	CDR3
17	TRBV7-2	many	-	TRBJ2-2	TGTGCCAGCAGTCCAACCAAACAGGGTACGAGCACCGGGGAGCTGTTTTTT	CASSPTKQGTSTGELFF
16	TRBV6-5	few	-	TRBJ2-2	TGTGCCAGCAGTGCCGGACTCGGGACGGTTACGGGGGAGCTGTTTTTT	CASSAGLGTVTGELFF
16	TRBV5-4	few	-	TRBJ1-6	TGTGCCAGCAGCACACCCCGGGACACCACTAATTCACCCCTCCACTTT	CASSTPRDTTNSPLHF
13	TRBV7-9	many	-	TRBJ2-5	TGTGCCAGCAGCTTATTCGTTGGGGAGACCCAGTACTTC	CASSLFVGETQYF
15	TRBV18	few	TRBD1	TRBJ1-6	TGTGCCAGCTCACCCGGGACAGGGGATAATTCACCCCTCCACTTT	CASSPGTGDNSPLHF
17	TRBV6-2/TRBV6-3	-	TRBD2	TRBJ2-1	TGTGCCAGCAGTCCCAACCCGGGACTAGCGGGCTACAATGAGCAGTTCTTC	CASSPNPGLAGYNEQFF
15	TRBV4-3	-	-	TRBJ2-2	TGCGCCAGCAGCCAAGTCCCAGGGGACACCGGGGAGCTGTTTTTT	CASSQVPGDTGELFF
13	TRBV7-9	few	-	TRBJ1-6	TGTGCCAGCAGTCCGCCGGGTAACTCACCCCTCCACTTT	CASSPPGNSPLHF
15	TRBV7-9	many	-	TRBJ1-1	TGTGCCAGCAGCTTAGAAGCAGGGTTGAACACTGAAGCTTTCTTT	CASSLEAGLNTEAFF
17	TRBV20-1	few	-	TRBJ1-1	TGCAGTGCTAGGGGGACAATTCGGGACCCATTGGACACTGAAGCTTTCTTT	CSARGTIRDPLDTEAFF
14	TRBV6-5	-	-	TRBJ1-2	TGTGCCAGCAGTTACAACAGGGCCACGATCGGCTACACCTTC	CASSYNRATIGYTF
13	TRBV7-8	-	-	TRBJ2-7	TGTGCCAGCAGCTTGGACAGTGTCTACGAGCAGTACTTC	CASSLDSVYEQYF
15	TRBV4-1	-	-	TRBJ2-5	TGCGCCAGCAGCCAAGGGAGGGGGTACCAAGAGACCCAGTACTTC	CASSQGRGYQETQYF
14	TRBV4-3	-	-	TRBJ1-2	TGCGCCAGCAGCCAAGATACTACGGGCTATGGCTACACCTTC	CASSQDTTGYGYTF
16	TRBV20-1	-	TRBD2	TRBJ2-1	TGCAGTGCTAGAGGCAACGTACTAGCGGGGGGAGGGGAGCAGTTCTTC	CSARGNVLAGGGEQFF
15	TRBV9	many	-	TRBJ2-7	TGTGCCAGCAGCGTAGCTGGGGGTCAGGGGTACGAGCAGTACTTC	CASSVAGGQGYEQYF
11	TRBV29-1	-	TRBD1	TRBJ2-5	TGCAGCGGTGGACAGGGTTCGGCCCAGTACTTC	CSGGQGSAQYF
15	TRBV29-1	-	-	TRBJ2-3	TGCAGCGTTGTGTTTGGGGCTACGGGCACAGATACGCAGTATTTT	CSVVFGATGTDTQYF
13	TRBV6-5	few	-	TRBJ1-5	TGTGCCAGCAGCCCCCGCGAGAGAGGGCCCCAGCATTTT	CASSPRERGPQHF
15	TRBV11-1	-	-	TRBJ1-6	TGTGCCAGCAGCTCTGTTGGTCAGGGGAATTCACCCCTCCACTTT	CASSSVGQGNSPLHF
13	TRBV19	few	-	TRBJ1-1	TGTGCCAGTAGTTGGCAGTTTAACACTGAAGCTTTCTTT	CASSWQFNTEAFF
14	TRBV5-6	many	-	TRBJ1-2	TGTGCCAGCAGCTTGTGGCAGAACGACTATGGCTACACCTTC	CASSLWQNDYGYTF
13	TRBV19	few	-	TRBJ1-1	TGTGCCAGTAGTACACAACCGGGCCTTGAAGCTTTCTTT	CASSTQPGLEAFF
16	TRBV7-9	-	TRBD1	TRBJ2-5	TGTGCCAGCAGCGTAGGGTTGGCAGGGGGCGAGGAGACCCAGTACTTC	CASSVGLAGGEETQYF
12	TRBV15	many	-	TRBJ1-2	TGTGCCACCAGCCAGGACCGAGGTGGCTACACCTTC	CATSQDRGGYTF
15	TRBV6-6	-	-	TRBJ1-2	TGTGCCAGCAGTTACAATAGGGGAGCTAACTATGGCTACACCTTC	CASSYNRGANYGYTF
22	TRBV5-1	-	TRBD1	TRBJ2-1	TGCGCCAGCAGCCCCGGGACAGGGGACGGATCTGCCTGGGGGAGCTCCTACAATGAGCAGTTCTTC	CASSPGTGDGSAWGSSYNEQFF
16	TRBV9	-	TRBD2	TRBJ2-5	TGTGCCAGCAGCAAATCCGGGACTAGCGTTGGGGAGACCCAGTACTTC	CASSKSGTSVGETQYF
13	TRBV27	-	-	TRBJ2-2	TGTGCCAGCAGTTTGTCCTCCGCCGGGGAGCTGTTTTTT	CASSLSSAGELFF
15	TRBV23-1	many	-	TRBJ2-1	TGCGCCAGCAGTCAATCGAGGCCAGGTTCCGACGAGCAGTTCTTC	CASSQSRPGSDEQFF
14	TRBV7-2	few	-	TRBJ1-4	TGTGCCAGCAGCTTAGGAAATTATGGGGAAAAACTGTTTTTT	CASSLGNYGEKLFF
17	TRBV4-1	-	-	TRBJ1-6	TGCGCCAGCAGCCAGGTGGAGGCCAGCTCCTATAATTCACCCCTCCACTTT	CASSQVEASSYNSPLHF
15	TRBV27	few	-	TRBJ1-3	TGTGCCAGCAGTTTATCGGGCGGGAGTGGAAACACCATATATTTT	CASSLSGGSGNTIYF
15	TRBV27	-	TRBD1	TRBJ2-4	TGTGCCAGCAGTCCCCGGCAGGGGGAGAAAAACATTCAGTACTTC	CASSPRQGEKNIQYF
14	TRBV5-1	-	TRBD1	TRBJ2-2	TGCGCCACCAGTACAGGGGGCAGATCCGGGGAGCTGTTTTTT	CATSTGGRSGELFF
18	TRBV2	few	TRBD2	TRBJ2-3	TGTGCCAGCAGCGCCTCAGAGCGGGGACCCAGATTTTCAGATACGCAGTATTTT	CASSASERGPRFSDTQYF
13	TRBV20-1	-	-	TRBJ2-1	TGCAGTGCCTTGCTAGGGAATAACAATGAGCAGTTCTTC	CSALLGNNNEQFF
16	TRBV12-3/TRBV12-4	-	TRBD2	TRBJ2-3	TGTGCCAGCAGTTTATGGCGGGGGGGCGGCACAGATACGCAGTATTTT	CASSLWRGGGTDTQYF
14	TRBV12-3/TRBV12-4	few	TRBD1	TRBJ2-7	TGTGCCAGCAGTTTAGTAGGACAGGGGCTCGAGCAGTACTTC	CASSLVGQGLEQYF
16	TRBV5-1	-	TRBD1	TRBJ2-1	TGCGCCAGCAGCTTGCTGGGACAGGGGGCGGGAAATGAGCAGTTCTTC	CASSLLGQGAGNEQFF
15	TRBV12-3/TRBV12-4	many	-	TRBJ2-3	TGTGCCAGCAGTTTTGGTGCGGGACAGTCAGATACGCAGTATTTT	CASSFGAGQSDTQYF